The rows below give T cell receptor beta chains drawn from one sample of a study of T cells in Graves' hyperthyroidism and ophthalmopathy. TCRdb independently ran MiXCR on the multiplex PCR reads; one entry per CDR3 protein. The profile covers roughly 280,000 distinct CDR3 sequences, with approximately 15% appearing a single time and less than 70% taken by the ten largest. The material sequenced was blood. The receptors shown here come from a woman aged 55-69 years with Graves' ophthalmopathy. The CDR3 runs from the conserved cysteine through the conserved F or W.

>TRBV12-3/TRBV12-4
CASGKQGGSTEAFF
>TRBV5-5
CASSSGQTNLYEQYF
>TRBV20-1
CSARPGLAGAGGELFF
>TRBV6-1
CASSTGGDTDTQYF
>TRBV6-1
CASSFLPQPLYEQYF
>TRBV5-1
CASSLAGTDFGTQYF
>TRBV19
CASSAASGRSSYNEQFF
>TRBV2
CASKVKSVYGYTF
>TRBV5-5
CASSLTPLKRGAFF
>TRBV28
CASSLLQGLGQPQHF
>TRBV28
CASSLWGLAGGPYEQYF
>TRBV7-2
CASGQETSGSGHPTGELFF
>TRBV12-3/TRBV12-4
CASSLPDSNQPQHF
>TRBV11-3
CASSLGKQYNEQFF
>TRBV9
CASSVYVGGGEQFF
>TRBV27
CASSLLSTDNEQFF
>TRBV5-4
CASSSGTSGAGELFF
>TRBV10-3
CAISGGQGLAFF
>TRBV15
CATSTWDLAKNIQYF
>TRBV12-5
CASGFGTSTDTQYF
>TRBV7-2
CASSLAAGDQPQHF
>TRBV5-6
CASSLQRGSYNEQFF
>TRBV29-1
CSVKVGQTNTGELFF
>TRBV12-3/TRBV12-4
CASRPGQGLLGGYTF
>TRBV19
CASSPWQAERSYEQYF
>TRBV18
CASSPGREPYEQYF
>TRBV5-1
CASSEGQAYEQYF
>TRBV5-1
CASSLGDRTDTQYF
>TRBV5-1
CASSDGEWGGELFF
>TRBV5-1
CASTGDRGSTDTQYF
>TRBV5-1
CASSTGTADQPQHF
>TRBV7-2
CASSLVLVGTDTQYF
>TRBV7-3
CASSLNSGDTQYF
>TRBV6-1
CASSEGPGQGYQPQHF
>TRBV11-2
CASSRTGGPYEQYF